This T cell receptor beta chain is from a study of technical replicates of blood from several donors. Generated by immunoSEQ multiplex PCR, the TCRdb table keeps only in-frame clones and is missing some. There are roughly 60,000 clones in the sample; roughly 91% occur only once, and around 3.9% lies in the top ten. With respect to this clone: Other nucleotide sequences in the sample specify the same CDR3.

Germline assignment: CDR1 SGHRS and CDR2 YFSETQ. The V end was cut by 3 bases, the J end by 3 bases, with 12 bases between. The CDR3 totals 14 residues. The gene calls are TRBV5-1 and TRBJ1-1; D gene unclear. The receptor's source is a human donor in good health. Some clones in this sample may be carry-over from other donors' samples. Sequencing was carried out using PBMCs. The CDR3 sequence is CASSSGGGYTEAFF. The CDR3 nucleotides are TGCGCCAGCAGCTCAGGCGGAGGGTACACTGAAGCTTTCTTT.